This T cell receptor (beta chain) was documented in a study of OX40 agonist ivuxolimab in advanced cancers. The CDR3 totals 15 residues. Germline V gene sequence: CDR1 SGHVS, CDR2 FNYEAQ. The V segment lost 1 base and the J segment 4 bases; nucleotides outside the gene matches: 5. Libraries were prepared by immunoSEQ multiplex PCR; TCRdb keeps only in-frame clonotypes and omits some of them. The sample lists roughly 67,000 clones, about 92% occurring once. This clonotype was obtained from an adult with an advanced solid tumor such as melanoma, head and neck, liver or kidney cancer. The rearrangement uses TRBV7-6 and TRBJ1-2; 8 nucleotides align to TRBD1. The sequences come from CD4+ or CD8+ T cells sorted from blood, collected in a trial of the OX40 agonist ivuxolimab. In DNA form, the CDR3 reads TGTGCCAGCAGCTTAGGGCAGGGGGCGGTCTATGGCTACACCTTC. The encoded protein is CASSLGQGAVYGYTF. Together with reference TRBV7-6 and TRBJ1-2, the CDR3 gives the full variable domain: GAGVSQSPRYKVTKRGQDVALRCDPISGHVSLYWYRQALGQGPEFLTYFNYEAQQDKSGLPNDRFSAERPEGSISTLTIQRTEQRDSAMYRCASSLGQGAVYGYTFGSGTRLTVV.